These 25 T cell receptor beta chains were sequenced from one sample in a study of T-cell reconstitution after alpha-beta-depleted transplantation in children. Unique molecular identifiers were used to barcode this TCRbeta library. TCRdb reprocessed the PCR reads with MiXCR, giving one entry per CDR3 protein. The sample has roughly 200,000 distinct CDR3 sequences; 8% to 10% are singletons. The sequenced sample was PBMCs from the stem cell graft donor, obtained from the stem cell graft. The receptor set was obtained from a human donor who donated a stem cell graft to a child with acute lymphoblastic leukemia.

This clonotype was counted at least ten times. The V and J genes are TRBV10-3 and TRBJ2-1, with TRBD1 identical over 8 bases. Trimming cost V 6 bases and J 5 bases; bases outside gene matches: 18. From germline, CDR1 is ENHRY and CDR2 SYGVKD. This CDR3 region has 18 residues. The CDR3 DNA reads TGTGCCATCAGCGTCTATTCGCACGGACAGGGCTTTAACAATGAGCAGTTCTTC. Amino acids: CAISVYSHGQGFNNEQFF.

Here the CDR3 DNA reads TGTGCCAGCAGCTTAATAACCTGGGGCGGACAGGGGGCTCGGAGCAATCAGCCCCAGCATTTT. It specifies CASSLITWGGQGARSNQPQHF. The V and J genes are TRBV11-1 and TRBJ1-5; 11 bases map to TRBD1. In germline, CDR1 is SGHAT, CDR2 FQDESV (reference sequence). CDR3 length: 21 amino acids. V trimming: 2 bases; J trimming: 1 base; junction bases outside the gene matches: 16.

This clonotype was found a few times. The chain combines TRBV12-3 or TRBV12-4 with TRBJ2-1, with 10 bases that match TRBD2. The junction had 4 bases not matched to a gene; V was cut back by 7 bases and J by 4 bases. The length of the CDR3 is 14 residues. As DNA, the CDR3 is TGTGCCAGCACCCTAGCGGGGGATTACAATGAGCAGTTCTTC. It translates to CASTLAGDYNEQFF.

This clonotype was counted between two and nine times. V gene TRBV6-5 combines with J gene TRBJ1-1; a weak D match, TRBD1 (6 bases). Germline V gene lookup returns CDR1 MNHEY and CDR2 SVGAGI. Trimming removed 9 bases from V and 0 bases from J, with 14 bases in between. The CDR3 is made up of 14 amino acids. CDR3 amino acids: CASKRGGMNTEAFF. The CDR3 coding sequence is TGTGCCAGTAAAAGAGGGGGTATGAACACTGAAGCTTTCTTT.

V and J are TRBV6-5 and TRBJ2-2, with D hard to call. The CDR3 totals 15 residues. Trimming took off 2 bases at V and 0 bases at J, with 7 bases between the two ends. Germline-derived CDR1 and CDR2 are MNHEY and SVGAGI. In DNA form, the CDR3 reads TGTGCCAGCAGTTACGATCCTGCGAACACCGGGGAGCTGTTTTTT. This encodes CASSYDPANTGELFF.

This clonotype was seen many times. The chain joins TRBV7-8 to TRBJ2-6; TRBD1 aligns across 7 bases. Germline V gene lookup returns CDR1 SGHVS and CDR2 FQNEAQ. This CDR3 comprises 15 residues. V shed 1 base, J shed 11 bases, and the junction held 8 bases outside the gene matches. In nucleotides, the CDR3 is TGTGCCAGCAGCTTAGGGACAGGCCCTTCCTACGTCCTGACTTTC. This sequence encodes CASSLGTGPSYVLTF.

The chain joins TRBV18 to TRBJ1-1; weak D call: TRBD1 (6 bases). The CDR3 sequence is 11 residues long. Germline lookup yields CDR1 KGHSH and CDR2 LQKENI. Deletions cut 3 bases from V and 8 bases from J, with 7 bases between. In nucleotides, the CDR3 is TGTGCCAGCTCACCTGACAGGGAAGCTTTCTTT. This translates into CASSPDREAFF.

In this sample, this clonotype turned up a few times. The V gene is TRBV12-3 or TRBV12-4, the J gene TRBJ1-2; maybe TRBD1 (5 bases). The CDR3 is made up of 14 amino acids. V was cut by 2 bases and J by 6 bases, with 13 bases left in between. The CDR3: CASSLFLQAHGYTF. The CDR3 coding sequence is TGTGCCAGCAGTTTATTTTTACAGGCCCATGGCTACACCTTC.

The V and J genes are TRBV3-1 and TRBJ1-6; the D is unclear. V lost 5 bases and J 9 bases, leaving 11 bases between the germline ends. The length of the CDR3 is 13 residues. Germline assignment: CDR1 LGHDT and CDR2 YNNKEL (reference sequence). The CDR3 sequence is CASSSSRGSPLHF. The CDR3 nucleotides read TGTGCCAGCAGCTCCTCACGGGGTTCACCCCTCCACTTT. The entire variable domain, with the rest obtained from reference TRBV3-1 and TRBJ1-6, is as follows: DTAVSQTPKYLVTQMGNDKSIKCEQNLGHDTMYWYKQDSKKFLKIMFSYNNKELIINETVPNRFSPKSPDKAHLNLHINSLELGDSAVYFCASSSSRGSPLHFGNGTRLTVT.

This clonotype was recorded at least ten times. V usage is TRBV18 and J usage is TRBJ1-6, with a weak D call TRBD1 (6 bases). Trimming left V 2 bases short and J 7 bases short, with 12 bases between. CDR1 is KGHSH, CDR2 LQKENI, per germline. This CDR3 has 15 residues. CDR3 amino acids: CASSPDVQGNSPLHF. The CDR3 bases are TGTGCCAGCTCACCAGATGTACAGGGAAATTCACCCCTCCACTTT.

This clonotype showed up many times. The genes are TRBV29-1 and TRBJ2-5, with 10 bases identical to TRBD2. The CDR3 has 11 amino acids. Germline CDR1 is SQVTM and CDR2 is ANQGSEA. The V segment lost 7 bases and the J segment 4 bases; nucleotides outside the gene matches: 0. The CDR3 DNA sequence: TGCAGCGGGACTAGCGGAGAGACCCAGTACTTC. This codes for CSGTSGETQYF.

Many counts were recorded for this clonotype. V gene TRBV27 combines with J gene TRBJ1-1; 10 nucleotides match TRBD1. V lost 4 bases, J lost 7 bases, and 12 bases stayed unmatched. This CDR3 region has 16 residues. The V gene's germline CDR1 is MNHEY and CDR2 SMNVEV (reference sequence). CDR3 in DNA: TGTGCCAGCAGTTCCTACCGACAGGGGGCGTTTATTGAAGCTTTCTTT. Its protein is CASSSYRQGAFIEAFF.

This clonotype was observed at least ten times. The CDR3, as DNA: TGCGCCAGCAGCTTGGCGGGACAGGACGATGGCTACACCTTC. This gives the protein CASSLAGQDDGYTF. This chain connects TRBV5-1 to TRBJ1-2, with 8 bases that match TRBD1. CDR1 and CDR2 (germline): SGHRS, YFSETQ. Losses at the gene ends were 0 bases for V and 6 bases for J; bases not matched to a gene: 4. The CDR3 contains 14 residues.

For this clonotype: This sequence may be a read error, since a much larger clone differs from it by one base. This chain links TRBV7-9 with TRBJ2-1; TRBD2 is a possible D gene (6 bases). Germline loops: CDR1 SEHNR, CDR2 FQNEAQ (reference sequence). This CDR3 comprises 15 residues. CDR3 nucleotide sequence: TGTGCCGGCAGCACGGGGCTAGCGACGGCCAATGAGCAGTTCTTC. Protein sequence: CAGSTGLATANEQFF.

V and J are TRBV18 and TRBJ1-1; no clear D. Trimming shortened V by 3 bases and J by 9 bases, and 11 bases separated the two germline ends. Per germline, CDR1 KGHSH and CDR2 LQKENI. The CDR3 is 12 residues long. The CDR3 region is CASSPQRDQAFF. CDR3 DNA sequence: TGTGCCAGCTCACCTCAAAGGGATCAAGCTTTCTTT.

J is TRBJ1-2 and V is TRBV7-9, with TRBD1 matching over 10 bases. V lost 5 bases, J lost 9 bases, and 9 bases stayed unmatched. This CDR3 comprises 14 residues. Germline V gene data show CDR1 as SEHNR and CDR2 as FQNEAQ (reference sequence). The CDR3 DNA reads TGTGCCAGCAGCCAGGGACAGGGGACAAATAGCTACACCTTC. It is translated as CASSQGQGTNSYTF.

The gene calls are TRBV2 and TRBJ2-3; no clear D gene. CDR1 and CDR2 (germline): SNHLY, FYNNEI. This CDR3 contains 11 residues. The germline V and J ends were trimmed by 8 bases and 3 bases, with 6 bases remaining between them. In nucleotides, the CDR3 is TGTGCCAGCGGAACGACAGATACGCAGTATTTT. This sequence encodes CASGTTDTQYF.

V usage is TRBV6-5 and J usage is TRBJ1-3; TRBD1 might be the D (5 bases). Germline V gives CDR1 MNHEY, CDR2 SVGAGI. This CDR3 has 15 amino acids. V lost 3 bases to trimming and J lost 0 bases, with 9 bases between them. The chain's CDR3 is CASSYLGGSGNTIYF. DNA of the CDR3: TGTGCCAGCAGTTATCTCGGGGGCTCTGGAAACACCATATATTTT.

The chain links TRBV5-1 to TRBJ2-5; D possibly corresponds to TRBD1 (6 bases). Germline lookup yields CDR1 SGHRS and CDR2 YFSETQ. The CDR3 is made up of 18 amino acids. Trimming pared 5 bases from V and 2 bases from J, leaving 25 bases between. The CDR3 loop is CASRGPRQDRGVQETQYF. CDR3 DNA: TGCGCCAGCAGAGGGCCGAGACAGGACCGAGGAGTACAAGAGACCCAGTACTTC.

This clonotype has only a few counts. V is TRBV5-1 and J is TRBJ2-1; possible D gene TRBD1, 5 bases. V was trimmed by 0 bases and J by 6 bases, leaving 7 bases between them. The CDR3 is 13 amino acids. The V gene's germline CDR1 is SGHRS and CDR2 YFSETQ. This CDR3 reads CASSLAQGNEQFF. DNA of the CDR3: TGCGCCAGCAGCTTGGCCCAGGGCAATGAGCAGTTCTTC.

This clonotype was detected many times. The V call is TRBV11-2, the J call TRBJ2-7; weak D call: TRBD1 (5 bases). The V end was cut by 5 bases, the J end by 7 bases, with 12 bases between. The germline V gene encodes CDR1 SGHAT and CDR2 FQNNGV. The CDR3 contains 12 residues. The CDR3 loop is CASSSPDKEQYF. The DNA of the CDR3 is TGTGCCAGCAGCAGTCCGGACAAAGAGCAGTACTTC.

The gene calls are TRBV11-2 and TRBJ2-1; 8 bases match TRBD2. CDR1 and CDR2 from the germline V gene are SGHAT and FQNNGV. With V trimmed by 1 base and J by 5 bases, 7 bases remained unmatched. The CDR3 is made up of 16 amino acids. CDR3 DNA sequence: TGTGCCAGCAGCTTAGGCCTAGCGGGCCATCACAATGAGCAGTTCTTC. Its translation is CASSLGLAGHHNEQFF.

This clonotype turned up a few times. This sequence joins TRBV11-2 and TRBJ2-1; weak D call: TRBD2 (5 bases). The CDR3 is 12 residues long. Germline lookup yields CDR1 SGHAT and CDR2 FQNNGV. Between the trimmed V and J ends, which lost 6 bases and 7 bases, there was a span of 10 bases. CDR3 residues: CASSRERNEQFF. CDR3 sequence (DNA): TGTGCCAGCAGTCGAGAGCGGAATGAGCAGTTCTTC.

V usage is TRBV27 and J usage is TRBJ1-5; D is undetermined. The germline V gene has CDR1 MNHEY and CDR2 SMNVEV (reference sequence). V lost 0 bases and J 6 bases, leaving 9 bases between the germline ends. The CDR3 extends over 14 amino acids. CDR3 coding DNA: TGTGCCAGCAGTTTATCGGATGGTGGTCAGCCCCAGCATTTT. This encodes CASSLSDGGQPQHF.

This chain links TRBV2 with TRBJ2-7, with D tentatively TRBD1 or TRBD2 (5 bases each). V lost 6 bases and J lost 0, with 18 bases in between. Germline CDR1 reads SNHLY; CDR2 reads FYNNEI. This CDR3 has 16 residues. For the CDR3, the DNA is TGTGCCAGCAGACCTACCGGGACGGGGAGCTCCTACGAGCAGTACTTC. Amino acids: CASRPTGTGSSYEQYF.